This record looks at one T cell receptor (beta chain) sequence and its context. Its specificity is not known. The method was immunoSEQ multiplex PCR; TCRdb's version includes in-frame clones alone and lacks a portion of them. This repertoire shows 150,000 or so clones, 80% to 90% found once; its top ten account for approximately 5.1%. Looked up from germline, CDR1 is ENHRY and CDR2 is SYGVKD. Trimming removed 3 bases from V and 5 bases from J, with 13 bases in between. The CDR3 is 14 residues long. The data were taken from a study of T cell responses to AZD1222 COVID-19 vaccine. Notes on the study in general: The study sampled repertoires only after the peak T cell response. Spike-specific TCR breadth and depth grew following two AZD1222 doses. White British ancestry dominated among donors, who included more females, and clonal diversity was possibly underestimated. The study reported that nearly half of spike-specific TCRs target unmutated variant regions.

The sequenced sample was peripheral blood, obtained on day 0 of AZD1222 vaccination. The TCR originated in an adult in good health. This rearrangement joins TRBV10-3 to TRBJ2-5, with a tentative D call TRBD2 (5 bases). The CDR3 is CAISDILTGETQYF. DNA for the CDR3: TGTGCCATCAGTGATATTTTAACGGGGGAGACCCAGTACTTC.